Described below is a single T cell receptor beta chain sequence and its context. The sample comes from a study of response to subunit inactivated influenza vaccine. TCRdb passed the RT-PCR reads through MiXCR, listing each CDR3 protein once. The sample yields some 300,000 distinct CDR3 sequences, around 22% seen once. CDR1 is KGHDR and CDR2 is SFDVKD in the germline V gene. This CDR3 region has 15 residues. V lost 3 bases, J lost 5 bases, and 14 bases lay in between. Sequencing was performed on PBMCs from blood, taken approximately 20 months after vaccination. V is TRBV24-1 and J is TRBJ2-3, with D perhaps given as TRBD1 or TRBD2 (5 bases each). The clonotype originates from a man between 50 and 75 years old who received an inactivated influenza vaccine. This CDR3 reads CATSDNSQGRDTQYF. In DNA form, the CDR3 reads TGTGCCACCAGTGATAATTCTCAGGGACGAGATACGCAGTATTTT.